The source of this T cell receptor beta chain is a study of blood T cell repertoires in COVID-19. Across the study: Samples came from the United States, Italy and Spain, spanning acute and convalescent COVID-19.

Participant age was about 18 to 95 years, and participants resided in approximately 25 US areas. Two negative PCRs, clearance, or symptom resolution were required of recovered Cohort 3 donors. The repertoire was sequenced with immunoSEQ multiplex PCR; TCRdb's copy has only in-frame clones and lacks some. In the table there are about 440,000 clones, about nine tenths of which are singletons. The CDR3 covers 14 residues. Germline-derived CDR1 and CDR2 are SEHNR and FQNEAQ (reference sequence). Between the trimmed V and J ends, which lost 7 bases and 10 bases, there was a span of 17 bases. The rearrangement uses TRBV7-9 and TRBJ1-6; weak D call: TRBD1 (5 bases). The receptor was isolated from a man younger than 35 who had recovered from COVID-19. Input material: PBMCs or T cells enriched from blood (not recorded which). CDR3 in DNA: TGTGCCAGCACCCCCAGGGTGATAGGCTCACCCCTCCACTTT. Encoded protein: CASTPRVIGSPLHF.